Listed here are 23 T cell receptor beta chains from one sample, sequenced in a study of cytomegalovirus exposure and HLA in healthy donors (dated by TCRdb to between 2016 and 2019). The library was made by the immunoSEQ multiplex PCR assay. For the multiplex PCR, a mixture combining 60 forward primers for TCR Vbeta segments and 13 reverse primers for TCR Jbeta segments was used. TCRdb provides this immuneACCESS table in a form limited to in-frame rearrangements. Some clones are lacking; in checked studies, under half of them reflect an unresolved V gene, and why the rest are absent is not known. This sample's table has entries for about 120,000 clones. The biggest ten clones account for more than 1.5% of the sample. Material for sequencing was PBMCs. These receptors all come from a man aged 18 to 30 in good health and CMV-seronegative.

The chain links TRBV9 to TRBJ2-5, with TRBD2 matching over 12 bases. The CDR3 consists of 17 residues. Germline-derived CDR1 and CDR2 are SGDLS and YYNGEE. J lost 5 bases, V lost 3 bases, and 11 bases had no gene match. The CDR3 region is CASSGPPGLAGWETQYF. The CDR3 DNA sequence: TGTGCCAGCAGCGGACCCCCGGGACTAGCGGGTTGGGAGACCCAGTACTTC.

The chain recombines TRBV7-2 with TRBJ1-2, with TRBD1 identical over 8 bases. CDR1 and CDR2 from the germline V gene are SGHTA and FQGNSA. Losses at the gene ends were 4 bases for V and 5 bases for J; bases not matched to a gene: 15. The CDR3 runs to 17 residues. CDR3 amino acids: CASSSAPRGQVGYGYTF. DNA for the CDR3: TGTGCCAGCAGCTCCGCTCCCAGGGGGCAGGTGGGGTATGGCTACACCTTC.

The chain uses TRBV7-2 and TRBJ2-5, with TRBD1 as a possible D gene (6 bases). Trimming left V 2 bases short and J 1 base short, with 11 bases between. The length of the CDR3 is 15 residues. The germline CDR1 and CDR2 sequences are SGHTA and FQGNSA. In nucleotides, the CDR3 is TGTGCCAGCAGCTTATACCGGACAGTCCAAGAGACCCAGTACTTC. Translation gives CASSLYRTVQETQYF.

This sequence joins TRBV7-2 and TRBJ1-6; no reliable D call. Trimming cost V 1 base and J 4 bases, with 11 bases left between them. There are 16 residues in the CDR3. Germline V gene lookup returns CDR1 SGHTA and CDR2 FQGNSA. The CDR3 region has the DNA TGTGCCAGCAGCTTAGAGTGGGGAGGGTATAATTCACCCCTCCACTTT. It yields the protein CASSLEWGGYNSPLHF.

The CDR3 is CARGGKEKLFF. For the CDR3, the DNA is TGCGCCAGAGGGGGCAAAGAAAAACTGTTTTTT. The chain carries TRBV10-1 and TRBJ1-4; TRBD1 agrees at 7 bases. CDR3 length: 11 amino acids. The trim removed 9 bases at V and 8 bases at J, leaving 3 bases unmatched. Looked up from germline, CDR1 is WNHNN and CDR2 is SYGVQD (reference sequence).

The CDR3 spells CASSWIGGGDPRTDTQYF. The DNA of the CDR3 is TGTGCCAGTAGTTGGATTGGCGGGGGCGATCCTCGCACAGATACGCAGTATTTT. The chain is built from TRBV19 and TRBJ2-3; D might be TRBD2 (7 bases). Germline CDR1 reads LNHDA; CDR2 reads SQIVND (reference sequence). V was shortened by 5 bases and J by 1 base, with 22 bases between the two germline ends. CDR3 size: 18 residues.

The chain has TRBV5-4 and TRBJ1-1; 8 bases are a match to TRBD1. Germline-derived CDR1 and CDR2 are SGHNT and YYREEE (reference sequence). The length of the CDR3 is 15 residues. J gave up 2 bases and V 2 bases, and 5 bases lay outside the gene matches. The CDR3 is CASSFPGQGNTEAFF. The CDR3 DNA reads TGTGCCAGCAGCTTTCCTGGACAGGGCAACACTGAAGCTTTCTTT.

The DNA for the CDR3 is TGTGCCAGCAGTTTTCTAGCGGGCCGTCCTTGGGAGCAGTTCTTC. Translating it yields CASSFLAGRPWEQFF. V usage is TRBV5-5 and J usage is TRBJ2-1; 8 bases line up with TRBD2. V shed 5 bases, J shed 10 bases, and the junction held 14 bases outside the gene matches. Germline CDR1 reads SGHKS; CDR2 reads YYEKEE (reference sequence). This CDR3 region has 15 residues.

The chain links TRBV9 to TRBJ1-2, with TRBD1 matching over 9 bases. The CDR3 is 14 residues long. Looked up from germline, CDR1 is SGDLS and CDR2 is YYNGEE. J was trimmed by 6 bases and V by 4 bases; bases with no gene match: 7. The CDR3 bases are TGTGCCAGCAGCCAACAGGGGGCCTGGAATGGCTACACCTTC. It yields the protein CASSQQGAWNGYTF.

V and J are TRBV7-6 and TRBJ2-3; TRBD1 matches 8 bases. Germline CDR1 is SGHVS and CDR2 is FNYEAQ. The CDR3 sequence is 15 residues long. V trimming: 5 bases; J trimming: 3 bases; junction bases outside the gene matches: 7. CDR3 sequence: CASSGGQGGTDTQYF. The DNA of the CDR3 is TGTGCCAGCAGCGGCGGACAGGGAGGTACAGATACGCAGTATTTT.

V is TRBV7-2 and J is TRBJ2-7; 11 bases map to TRBD1. From germline, CDR1 is SGHTA and CDR2 FQGNSA. CDR3 length equals 15 residues. The ends lost 1 base at V and 3 bases at J; junction bases unmatched: 2. The DNA for the CDR3 is TGTGCCAGCAGCTTAGTCGGGACAGGGGGCTACGAGCAGTACTTC. Its translation is CASSLVGTGGYEQYF.

This chain joins TRBV5-4 and TRBJ2-1; 8 bases agree with TRBD2. V trimming: 1 base; J trimming: 5 bases; junction bases outside the gene matches: 14. CDR1 and CDR2 from the germline V gene are SGHNT and YYREEE (reference sequence). The CDR3 sequence is 18 residues long. In DNA, the CDR3 is TGTGCCAGCAGCTTGTTGCTTGGAGGGACTAGTACCCACAATGAGCAGTTCTTC. Translation: CASSLLLGGTSTHNEQFF.

The J gene is TRBJ2-3, the V gene TRBV6-4, with D perhaps TRBD2 (7 bases). The CDR3 consists of 13 residues. Germline V gene lookup returns CDR1 MRHNA and CDR2 SNTAGT. Trimming took 4 bases from V and 4 from J, leaving 9 bases between them. DNA of the CDR3: TGTGCCAGCAGTGGGGGGGGGCCAGATACGCAGTATTTT. Protein sequence: CASSGGGPDTQYF.

The chain uses TRBV18 and TRBJ1-2; D uncertain. Germline V gene lookup returns CDR1 KGHSH and CDR2 LQKENI. There are 14 residues in the CDR3. V lost 3 bases and J lost 0, with 8 bases in between. The CDR3 DNA reads as TGTGCCAGCTCACCTGGGAGAGCTAACTATGGCTACACCTTC. Protein sequence: CASSPGRANYGYTF.

The chain has TRBV4-1 and TRBJ1-2; 8 bases line up with TRBD1. With V trimmed by 1 base and J by 8 bases, 6 bases remained unmatched. Germline V gene sequence: CDR1 MGHRA, CDR2 YSYEKL. This CDR3 spans 14 amino acids. For the CDR3, the DNA is TGCGCCAGCAGCCAAGTTGACGCAGGGGGCGGCTACACCTTC. Its protein product is CASSQVDAGGGYTF.

The V call is TRBV5-4, the J call TRBJ2-7; no clear D. Germline V gene data show CDR1 as SGHNT and CDR2 as YYREEE (reference sequence). The CDR3 runs to 13 residues. V lost 0 bases to trimming and J lost 1 base, with 5 bases between them. For the CDR3, the DNA is TGTGCCAGCAGCTTGGCCAGATCCTACGAGCAGTACTTC. It is translated as CASSLARSYEQYF.

V gene TRBV7-2 combines with J gene TRBJ1-4, with 7 nucleotides matching TRBD1. The junction had 6 bases not matched to a gene; V was cut back by 1 base and J by 4 bases. CDR1 is SGHTA, CDR2 FQGNSA, per germline. CDR3 length: 16 residues. The chain's CDR3 is CASSLVGTANNEKLFF. DNA of the CDR3: TGTGCCAGCAGCTTAGTAGGGACAGCCAATAATGAAAAACTGTTTTTT. The variable domain in full, with the rest retrieved from reference TRBV7-2 and TRBJ1-4, is GAGVSQSPSNKVTEKGKDVELRCDPISGHTALYWYRQSLGQGLEFLIYFQGNSAPDKSGLPSDRFSAERTGGSVSTLTIQRTQQEDSAVYLCASSLVGTANNEKLFFGSGTQLSVL.

The rearrangement links TRBV29-1 to TRBJ2-7, with 9 bases lining up with TRBD1. J lost 5 bases, V lost 3 bases, and 11 bases had no gene match. The CDR3 runs 15 residues. The germline V gene encodes CDR1 SQVTM and CDR2 ANQGSEA. CDR3 amino acids: CSVERTGALADEQYF. Written as DNA, the CDR3 is TGCAGCGTTGAGAGGACAGGGGCGCTGGCCGACGAGCAGTACTTC.

The J gene is TRBJ2-6, the V gene TRBV7-9, with D unclear. CDR3 length: 13 amino acids. V lost 5 bases and J 8 bases, leaving 10 bases between the germline ends. Per germline, CDR1 SEHNR and CDR2 FQNEAQ (reference sequence). The CDR3 here is CASSPPQTNVLTF. CDR3 nucleotide sequence: TGTGCCAGCAGCCCGCCTCAGACCAACGTCCTGACTTTC. Filled out from reference TRBV7-9 and TRBJ2-6, the complete variable domain reads DTGVSQNPRHKITKRGQNVTFRCDPISEHNRLYWYRQTLGQGPEFLTYFQNEAQLEKSRLLSDRFSAERPKGSFSTLEIQRTEQGDSAMYLCASSPPQTNVLTFGAGSRLTVL.

The rearrangement joins TRBV11-3 to TRBJ1-6, with a weak D call TRBD1 (5 bases). The CDR3 spans 14 residues. Deletions cut 4 bases from V and 4 bases from J, with 8 bases between. Germline loops: CDR1 SGHNT, CDR2 YENEEA. In DNA form, the CDR3 reads TGTGCCAGCAGCTACGCAGGGTATAATTCACCCCTCCACTTT. It yields the protein CASSYAGYNSPLHF.

CDR3 loop: CASSDNSHTGELFF. CDR3 nucleotides: TGTGCCAGCAGTGACAACAGCCACACCGGGGAGCTGTTTTTT. The genes are TRBV6-4 and TRBJ2-2; D is ambiguous. V dropped 2 bases and J dropped 3 bases, with 7 bases sitting between them. The CDR3 is 14 residues long. The germline V gene encodes CDR1 MRHNA and CDR2 SNTAGT.

The chain combines TRBV5-1 with TRBJ2-7; D possibly corresponds to TRBD2 (5 bases). Germline assignment: CDR1 SGHRS and CDR2 YFSETQ. V lost 4 bases and J lost 5, with 16 bases in between. This CDR3 contains 14 residues. The CDR3 loop is CASSGGPPGNEQYF. The DNA for the CDR3 is TGCGCCAGCAGCGGCGGGCCCCCGGGGAACGAGCAGTACTTC.

The V call is TRBV27, the J call TRBJ1-3; D is unresolved. The CDR3 consists of 15 residues. Trimming took 0 bases from V and 0 from J, leaving 6 bases between them. CDR1 is MNHEY, CDR2 SMNVEV, per germline (reference sequence). The CDR3 reads CASSLSQASGNTIYF. CDR3 nucleotide sequence: TGTGCCAGCAGTTTATCGCAGGCCTCTGGAAACACCATATATTTT.